This T cell receptor beta chain stems from a study of T cells of healthy individuals. There are a few counts of this clonotype. TCRdb called the 5' RACE reads again in MiXCR, with one record for every CDR3 protein. This table has about 96,000 distinct CDR3 sequences, about 16% appearing once. Germline loops: CDR1 SQVTM, CDR2 ANQGSEA. With 7 bases clipped from V and 2 bases from J, the junction kept 3 bases outside the gene matches. The CDR3 covers 12 residues. The chain carries TRBV29-1 and TRBJ2-7, with 9 bases lining up with TRBD1. The receptor was isolated from a human donor in good health. This CDR3 reads CSARDRAYEQYF. The DNA of the CDR3 is TGCAGCGCACGGGACAGGGCCTACGAGCAGTACTTC.